This TCR beta chain was retrieved from a study of control samples from healthy donors and cancer patients (dated by TCRdb to 2018 to 2021). The method was the immunoSEQ multiplex PCR assay. Here the immuneACCESS table is served through TCRdb, limited to in-frame sequences with V and J called. Missing clones are a known gap in these copies; in checked studies unresolved V genes cover under half, and the rest lacks a known reason. Counted in this sample were approximately 100,000 clones; around 89% of them appeared once. The ten top clones hold roughly 18% of the sample. The CDR3 spans 14 residues, from the cysteine through the phenylalanine. The sequence is cut down to CDR3 DNA, 42 bases in frame from base 1. Per the germline V gene, SGHRS is the CDR1 and YFSETQ is the CDR2. V is cut by 3 bases and J by 9 bases, and the space between the germline ends is 18 bases. Notes on this clone: Its specific antigen is unknown. The record has no base qualities; no much larger clone is one base away.

Rearrangement joined TRBV5-1 to TRBJ2-5; TRBD1 is a possible D gene, resting on 6 matching bases. This TCR was recovered from a woman in her 50s in good health. The sequencing sample was made of blood. The DNA sequence reads TGCGCCAGCAGCTCAAACCCCGGGACAAGAGCCCAGTACTTC. The translation is CASSSNPGTRAQYF. Reference TRBV5-1 and TRBJ2-5 genes cover what lies past the CDR3, so the full variable domain is KAGVTQTPRYLIKTRGQQVTLSCSPISGHRSVSWYQQTPGQGLQFLFEYFSETQRNKGNFPGRFSGRQFSNSRSEMNVSTLELGDSALYLCASSSNPGTRAQYFGPGTRLLVL.